The following is a T cell receptor beta chain sequence with its context. The table lists this clonotype with a few counts. Its target antigen remains unknown. No base-level quality is on record; no much larger clone is a single base apart. The record originates from a study of T-cell reconstitution after alpha-beta-depleted transplantation in children (dated by TCRdb to the mid-2010s). At the level of the whole study: Using TCR repertoire profiling, the study followed T-cell immune reconstitution in a quantitative way in children after TCRalphabeta/CD19-depleted allogeneic hematopoietic cell transplantation.

From its cysteine to its phenylalanine, the CDR3 spans 13 amino acids. Solely the CDR3 DNA is kept, with 39 bases framed from the first base. The junction shows trimming of 6 bases on V and 7 bases on J, plus 16 bases between the germline ends. Based on the germline V gene (reference sequence), the CDR1 and CDR2 sequences are DFQATT and SNEGSKA. The treatment or condition label of this sample denotes: allogeneic hematopoietic cell transplantation with graft depleted of TCRalphabeta T cells and CD19 B cells. TCRalphabeta/CD19-depleted allogeneic hematopoietic cell grafts were given to the transplant recipients, all of whom were children. Preparation of the library involved PCR. Instrument on record: Illumina HiSeq 2500. TCR library preparation used molecular barcoding, with unique molecular identifiers applied to normalize quantification of the TCRbeta repertoire. TCRdb itself trimmed the public reads at Q25 with fastp, ran MiXCR and retained productive beta chains. Identical CDR3 protein sequences are pooled into one entry, listed with their most common genes and DNA. A total of 540,000 or so distinct CDR3 sequences appear in this sample, under 25% of them only once. About 14% of the sample goes to the ten largest clones.

Summary of the overall study and its limitations: About two months after transplant, the apparently early recovery of alphabetaT-cell counts reportedly depended on just several hundred clones that had expanded rapidly and came from non-depleted graft cells. The high TCRbeta diversity at day 60 in some patients was ascribed to recipient T cells and intrathymic progenitors that had survived conditioning. Hyperexpanded clone frequencies declined over subsequent months; after one year, T-cell counts and TCRbeta diversity were mostly attributed to newly produced T cells.

Sequencing used PBMCs, mostly from graft donor cells, obtained 360 days after TCRalphabeta/CD19-depleted stem cell transplant. Recombination connected TRBV20-1 to TRBJ1-5; the D segment cannot be called with confidence. The receptor was isolated from a boy less than two years old who had a stem cell transplant for acute myeloid leukemia, so the T cells may come from the graft donor. The CDR3 in this case is CSAQPEVGQPQHF. The DNA sequence is as follows: TGCAGTGCGCAGCCGGAAGTCGGACAGCCCCAGCATTTT.